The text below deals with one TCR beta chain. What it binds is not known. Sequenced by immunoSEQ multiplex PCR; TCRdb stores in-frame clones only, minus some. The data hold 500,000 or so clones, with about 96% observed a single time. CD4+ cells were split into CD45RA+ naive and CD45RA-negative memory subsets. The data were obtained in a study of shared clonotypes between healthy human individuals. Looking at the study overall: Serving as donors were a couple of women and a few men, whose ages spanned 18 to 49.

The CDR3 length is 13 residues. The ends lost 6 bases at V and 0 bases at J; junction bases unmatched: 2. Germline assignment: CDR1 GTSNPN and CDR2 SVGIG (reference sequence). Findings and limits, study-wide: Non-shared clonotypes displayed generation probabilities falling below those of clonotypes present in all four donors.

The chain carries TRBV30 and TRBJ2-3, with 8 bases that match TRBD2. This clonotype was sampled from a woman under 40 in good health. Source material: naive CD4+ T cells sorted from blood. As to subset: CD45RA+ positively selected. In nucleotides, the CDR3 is TGTGCCTGCGAGCGGGGGAGCACAGATACGCAGTATTTT. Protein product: CACERGSTDTQYF.